This TCR beta chain was documented in a study of CD39 and CD103 CD8 tumor-infiltrating T cells. T lymphocytes were negatively selected, with EpCAM beads added for tumor-infiltrating lymphocytes. CD8+CD4-CD45RA- cells, CCR7-positive or negative, formed the memory CD8 sort. Broader study findings: Unlike DN TIL clonotypes, DP TIL clonotypes seldom appeared in blood. Top 30 DP CD8 TIL clonotypes covered 56-86% of repertoire.

Generated by immunoSEQ multiplex PCR, the TCRdb table keeps only in-frame clones and is missing some. The sample shows some 7,000 clones, more than 60% of them seen only once. In germline, CDR1 is LGHNA, CDR2 YSLEER. V lost 0 bases and J 8 bases, leaving 7 bases between the germline ends. This CDR3 has 13 amino acids. This clone has more than one count but fewer than ten. The antigen is not known. Source material: CD8+ T cells sorted from blood. Subset in this sample: total memory CD8 T cells (CD45RA-CCR7+/-) from blood or uninvolved lymph node. The sequence was collected from a human donor with head and neck squamous cell carcinoma. The gene calls are TRBV4-3 and TRBJ2-2, with D maybe TRBD1 (6 bases). In nucleotides, the CDR3 is TGCGCCAGCAGCCAAGATGACAGGGGGGAGCTGTTTTTT. Amino acid sequence: CASSQDDRGELFF.